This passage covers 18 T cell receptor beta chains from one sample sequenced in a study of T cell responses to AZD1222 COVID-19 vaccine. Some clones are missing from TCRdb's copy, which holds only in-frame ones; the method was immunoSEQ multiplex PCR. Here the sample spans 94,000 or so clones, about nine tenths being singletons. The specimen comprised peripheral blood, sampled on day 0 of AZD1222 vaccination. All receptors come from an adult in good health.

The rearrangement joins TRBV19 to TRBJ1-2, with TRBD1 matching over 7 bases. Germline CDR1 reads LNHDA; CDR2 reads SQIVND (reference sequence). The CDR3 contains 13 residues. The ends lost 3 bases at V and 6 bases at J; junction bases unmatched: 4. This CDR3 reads CASSIGQGDGYTF. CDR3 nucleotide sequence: TGTGCCAGTAGTATTGGGCAGGGGGATGGCTACACCTTC.

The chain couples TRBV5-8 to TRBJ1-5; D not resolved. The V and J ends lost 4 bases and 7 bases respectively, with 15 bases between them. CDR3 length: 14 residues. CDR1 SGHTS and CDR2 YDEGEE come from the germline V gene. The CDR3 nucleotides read TGTGCCAGCAGCCACGTGAATGGGGTCCAGCCCCAGCATTTT. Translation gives CASSHVNGVQPQHF.

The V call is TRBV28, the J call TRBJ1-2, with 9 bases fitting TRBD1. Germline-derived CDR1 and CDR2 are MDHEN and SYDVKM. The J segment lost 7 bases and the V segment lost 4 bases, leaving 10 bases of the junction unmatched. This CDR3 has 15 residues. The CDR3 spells CASSSLGTGQAGYTF. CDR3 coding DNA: TGTGCCAGCAGTTCGTTGGGGACAGGGCAAGCTGGCTACACCTTC.

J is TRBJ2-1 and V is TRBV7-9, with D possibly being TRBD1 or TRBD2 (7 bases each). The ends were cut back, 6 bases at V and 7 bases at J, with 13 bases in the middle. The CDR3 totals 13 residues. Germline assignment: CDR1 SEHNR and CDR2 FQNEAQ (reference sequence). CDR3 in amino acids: CASSFQGGNEQFF. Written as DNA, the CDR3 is TGTGCCAGCAGTTTTCAGGGGGGGAATGAGCAGTTCTTC.

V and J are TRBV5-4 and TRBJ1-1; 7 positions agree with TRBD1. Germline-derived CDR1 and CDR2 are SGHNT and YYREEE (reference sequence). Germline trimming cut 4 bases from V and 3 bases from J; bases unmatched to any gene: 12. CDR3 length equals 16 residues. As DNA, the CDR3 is TGTGCCAGCAGCGACGGCGCCGGGACAGCAGACACTGAAGCTTTCTTT. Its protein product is CASSDGAGTADTEAFF.

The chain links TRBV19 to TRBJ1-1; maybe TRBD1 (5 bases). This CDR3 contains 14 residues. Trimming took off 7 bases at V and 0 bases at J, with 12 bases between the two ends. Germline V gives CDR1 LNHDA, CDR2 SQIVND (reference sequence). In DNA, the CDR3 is TGTGCCAGTAATTTTGGACACCTGAACACTGAAGCTTTCTTT. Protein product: CASNFGHLNTEAFF.

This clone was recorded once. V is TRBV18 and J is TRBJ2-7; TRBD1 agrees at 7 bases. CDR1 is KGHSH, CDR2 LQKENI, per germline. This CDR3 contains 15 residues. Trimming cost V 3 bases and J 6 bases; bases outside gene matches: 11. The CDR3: CASSPRGDRASEQYF. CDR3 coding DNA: TGTGCCAGCTCACCTCGAGGAGACAGGGCCAGCGAGCAGTACTTC.

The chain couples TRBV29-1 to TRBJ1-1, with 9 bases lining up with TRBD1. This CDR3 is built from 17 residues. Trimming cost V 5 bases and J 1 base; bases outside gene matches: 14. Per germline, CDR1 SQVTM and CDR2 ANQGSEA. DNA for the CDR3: TGCAGCGTTCTCCCTCCGGGACAGGGTCGTCAGAACACTGAAGCTTTCTTT. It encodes CSVLPPGQGRQNTEAFF.

The CDR3 region has the DNA TGTGCCAGCAGCCCCTGGGACGGCGAAAACATTCAGTACTTC. This gives the protein CASSPWDGENIQYF. The chain has TRBV28 and TRBJ2-4; the D call may be TRBD1 or TRBD2 (5 bases each). Trimming pared 6 bases from V and 5 bases from J, leaving 14 bases between. The CDR3 covers 14 residues. Germline assignment: CDR1 MDHEN and CDR2 SYDVKM.

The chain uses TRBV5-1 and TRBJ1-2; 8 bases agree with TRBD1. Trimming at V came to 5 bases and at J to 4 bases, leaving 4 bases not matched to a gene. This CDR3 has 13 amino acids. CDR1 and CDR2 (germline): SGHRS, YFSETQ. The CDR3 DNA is TGCGCCAGCAGTCAGGGGGCGGCCTATGGCTACACCTTC. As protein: CASSQGAAYGYTF.

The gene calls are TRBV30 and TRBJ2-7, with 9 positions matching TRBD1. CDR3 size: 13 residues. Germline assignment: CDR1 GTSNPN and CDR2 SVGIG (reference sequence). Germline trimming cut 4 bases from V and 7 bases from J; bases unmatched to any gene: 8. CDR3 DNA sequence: TGTGCCTGGAACAGGGGGCCCTTGAGGGAGCAGTACTTC. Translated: CAWNRGPLREQYF.

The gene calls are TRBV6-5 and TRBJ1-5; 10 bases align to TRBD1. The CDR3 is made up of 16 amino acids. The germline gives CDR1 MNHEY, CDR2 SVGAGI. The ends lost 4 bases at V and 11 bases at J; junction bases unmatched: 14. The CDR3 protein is CASSLRDRGRSAAQHF. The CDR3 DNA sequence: TGTGCCAGCAGTTTAAGGGACAGGGGCCGGTCAGCGGCCCAGCATTTT.

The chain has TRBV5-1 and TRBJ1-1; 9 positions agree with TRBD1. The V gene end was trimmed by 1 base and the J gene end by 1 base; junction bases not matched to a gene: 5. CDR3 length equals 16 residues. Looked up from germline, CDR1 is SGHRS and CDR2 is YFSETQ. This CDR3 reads CASSLRQGEGNTEAFF. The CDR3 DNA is TGCGCCAGCAGCTTGCGACAGGGGGAGGGGAACACTGAAGCTTTCTTT.

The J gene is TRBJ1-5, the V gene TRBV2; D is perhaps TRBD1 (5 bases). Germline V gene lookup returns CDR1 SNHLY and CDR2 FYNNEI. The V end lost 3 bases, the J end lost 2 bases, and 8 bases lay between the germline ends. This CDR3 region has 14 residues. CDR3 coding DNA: TGTGCCAGCAGTGATACGGGACGCAATCAGCCCCAGCATTTT. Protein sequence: CASSDTGRNQPQHF. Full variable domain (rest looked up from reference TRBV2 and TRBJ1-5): EPEVTQTPSHQVTQMGQEVILRCVPISNHLYFYWYRQILGQKVEFLVSFYNNEISEKSEIFDDQFSVERPDGSNFTLKIRSTKLEDSAMYFCASSDTGRNQPQHFGDGTRLSIL.

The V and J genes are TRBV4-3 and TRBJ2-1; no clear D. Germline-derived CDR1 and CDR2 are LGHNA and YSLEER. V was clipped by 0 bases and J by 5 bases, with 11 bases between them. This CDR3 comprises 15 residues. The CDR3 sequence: CASSQDSLENNEQFF. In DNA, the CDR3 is TGCGCCAGCAGCCAAGATAGTTTAGAGAACAATGAGCAGTTCTTC.

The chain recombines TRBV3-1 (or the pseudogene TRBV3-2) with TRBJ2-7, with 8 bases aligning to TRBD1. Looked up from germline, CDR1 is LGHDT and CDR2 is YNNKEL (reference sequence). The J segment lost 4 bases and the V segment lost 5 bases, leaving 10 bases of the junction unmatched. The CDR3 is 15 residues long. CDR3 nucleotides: TGTGCCAGCAGCACTCCGGGACAGGAACCTTACGAGCAGTACTTC. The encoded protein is CASSTPGQEPYEQYF.

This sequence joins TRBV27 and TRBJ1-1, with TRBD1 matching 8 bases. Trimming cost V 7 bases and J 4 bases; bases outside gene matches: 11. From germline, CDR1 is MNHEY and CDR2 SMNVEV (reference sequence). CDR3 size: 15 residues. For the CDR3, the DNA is TGTGCCAGCACCGCCCGGACAGGGTCGTTCACTGAAGCTTTCTTT. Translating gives CASTARTGSFTEAFF.

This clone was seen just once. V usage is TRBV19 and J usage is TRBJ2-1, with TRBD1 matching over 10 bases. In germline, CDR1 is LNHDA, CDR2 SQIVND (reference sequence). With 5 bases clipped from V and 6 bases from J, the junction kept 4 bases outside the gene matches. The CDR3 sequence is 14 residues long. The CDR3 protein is CASSGDRGGNEQFF. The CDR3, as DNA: TGTGCCAGTAGTGGGGACAGGGGAGGCAATGAGCAGTTCTTC.